The 23 T cell receptor beta chains below were found in one sample sequenced in a study of T-cell reconstitution after alpha-beta-depleted transplantation in children. Preparing the TCRbeta library involved the use of unique molecular identifiers. TCRdb used MiXCR to reprocess the PCR reads, holding one entry per CDR3 protein. This sample has approximately 520,000 distinct CDR3 sequences; about 30% occur once, and the top ten carry roughly 2.5%. The sequencing here drew on PBMCs from the stem cell graft donor, taken from the stem cell graft. Receptor source: a human donor who donated a stem cell graft to a child with aplastic anemia.

The rearrangement links TRBV20-1 to TRBJ2-7, with 7 positions matching TRBD1. Germline-derived CDR1 and CDR2 are DFQATT and SNEGSKA (reference sequence). This CDR3 has 14 amino acids. Germline trimming cut 4 bases from V and 6 bases from J; bases unmatched to any gene: 12. CDR3 bases: TGCAGTGCTACATCCCCGACAGGGCGCTGCGAGCAGTACGTC. Protein: CSATSPTGRCEQYV.

The gene calls are TRBV7-2 and TRBJ2-3; TRBD2 matches 9 bases. This CDR3 comprises 17 residues. The junction had 11 bases not matched to a gene; V was cut back by 5 bases and J by 2 bases. CDR1 is SGHTA, CDR2 FQGNSA, per germline. The CDR3 DNA is TGTGCCAGCAGCCGCAGACTAGCGGAGTGGTCCACAGATACGCAGTATTTT. It encodes CASSRRLAEWSTDTQYF.

This clonotype was detected only a few times. This chain uses TRBV12-3 or TRBV12-4 with TRBJ1-2; D unresolved. The CDR3 contains 17 residues. Trimming shortened V by 3 bases and J by 1 base, and 18 bases separated the two germline ends. The CDR3 coding sequence is TGTGCCAGCAGTTTTTTACAGCATATCAGATTTAACTATGGCTACACCTTC. Translated: CASSFLQHIRFNYGYTF.

This clonotype was seen a handful of times. The rearrangement links TRBV3-1 to TRBJ2-7; 12 bases agree with TRBD2. This CDR3 contains 16 residues. After removal of 0 bases from V and 5 bases from J, the junction contained 5 bases not matched to a gene. CDR1 and CDR2 (germline): LGHDT, YNNKEL (reference sequence). CDR3 amino acids: CASSQDSLAGGHEQYF. The CDR3 nucleotides are TGTGCCAGCAGCCAAGATTCGCTAGCGGGAGGGCACGAGCAGTACTTC.

This clonotype was recorded a few times. This chain joins TRBV7-2 and TRBJ2-7; 10 bases line up with TRBD2. This CDR3 contains 15 residues. The ends lost 5 bases at V and 4 bases at J; junction bases unmatched: 8. The V gene's germline CDR1 is SGHTA and CDR2 FQGNSA. The CDR3 sequence: CASSPRTSGQYEQYF. The DNA for the CDR3 is TGTGCCAGCAGCCCCAGGACTAGCGGACAGTACGAGCAGTACTTC.

The chain joins TRBV6-2 or TRBV6-3 to TRBJ2-7, with no clear D. V lost 6 bases, J lost 5 bases, and 17 bases lay in between. The germline gives CDR1 MNHEY, CDR2 SVGEGT. This CDR3 is 14 amino acids long. CDR3 DNA: TGTGCCAGCAGAGGAAGGGTCGAGGTCCACGAGCAGTACGTC. Its translation: CASRGRVEVHEQYV.

The chain combines TRBV12-3 or TRBV12-4 with TRBJ2-1, with 7 bases fitting TRBD1. The CDR3 covers 15 residues. V gave up 4 bases and J gave up 7 bases; unmatched junction bases: 10. The CDR3 spells CASSSPRGLINEQFF. DNA of the CDR3: TGTGCCAGCAGTTCGCCAAGGGGGCTTATTAATGAGCAGTTCTTC.

The chain links TRBV5-5 to TRBJ2-6; D gene unclear. This CDR3 has 15 residues. From germline, CDR1 is SGHKS and CDR2 YYEKEE (reference sequence). The V gene lost 4 bases and the J gene lost 4 bases, with 12 bases spanning the gap. DNA of the CDR3: TGTGCCAGCAGCCTCATGATTACAGGGGCCAACGTCCTGACTTTC. Translating it yields CASSLMITGANVLTF.

The sample holds many counts of this clonotype. The rearrangement uses TRBV7-9 and TRBJ1-1; maybe TRBD1 (6 bases). The CDR3 extends over 16 amino acids. CDR1 is SEHNR and CDR2 is FQNEAQ in the germline V gene (reference sequence). The germline V and J ends were trimmed by 5 bases and 0 bases, with 16 bases remaining between them. CDR3 bases: TGTGCCAGCAGCCCAAGGAGTGCAGGGGTGAACACTGAAGCTTTCTTT. It yields the protein CASSPRSAGVNTEAFF.

The chain uses TRBV7-2 and TRBJ2-5, with a possible D match to TRBD1 (5 bases). V lost 1 base to trimming and J lost 4 bases, with 16 bases between them. CDR1 and CDR2 from the germline V gene are SGHTA and FQGNSA. The CDR3 has 16 amino acids. The CDR3 bases are TGTGCCAGCAGCTTAGTCTGGACACTTGGAAGAGAGACCCAGTACTTC. Amino acid sequence: CASSLVWTLGRETQYF.

J is TRBJ2-1 and V is TRBV11-1; perhaps TRBD2 as D (6 bases). Trimming removed 2 bases from V and 4 bases from J, with 18 bases in between. CDR3 length: 17 amino acids. CDR1 and CDR2 (germline): SGHAT, FQDESV (reference sequence). CDR3: CASSLSPSPGLYNEQFF. CDR3 in DNA: TGTGCCAGCAGCTTATCCCCTAGTCCGGGACTGTACAATGAGCAGTTCTTC.

This clonotype was detected a few times. V gene TRBV5-1 combines with J gene TRBJ1-2; D is possibly TRBD1 (6 bases). Germline V gives CDR1 SGHRS, CDR2 YFSETQ. The ends were cut back, 0 bases at V and 8 bases at J, with 11 bases in the middle. CDR3 length equals 13 residues. CDR3 sequence reads: CASSLETGHGYTF. The CDR3 DNA reads as TGCGCCAGCAGCTTGGAAACAGGGCACGGCTACACCTTC.

The chain carries TRBV29-1 and TRBJ2-2; D is perhaps TRBD2 (5 bases). V lost 4 bases to trimming and J lost 9 bases, with 12 bases between them. The CDR3 is 12 residues long. Germline V gene data show CDR1 as SQVTM and CDR2 as ANQGSEA. The CDR3, as DNA: TGCAGCGTTGCTTGGAGGAAGAGGGAGCTGTTTTTT. Translation gives CSVAWRKRELFF.

The chain combines TRBV12-3 or TRBV12-4 with TRBJ1-2; no clear D. Trimming removed 0 bases at V and 6 bases at J, with 8 bases between. The CDR3 is 13 amino acids. The CDR3 DNA reads TGTGCCAGCAGTTTAGCGCTTCGGGATGGCTACACCTTC. Amino acid sequence: CASSLALRDGYTF.

The V call is TRBV20-1, the J call TRBJ1-5; 8 bases are a match to TRBD1. Germline CDR1 and CDR2: DFQATT and SNEGSKA (reference sequence). CDR3 size: 13 residues. The J segment lost 5 bases and the V segment lost 5 bases, leaving 5 bases of the junction unmatched. The CDR3 protein is CSALQGVDQPQHF. In DNA form, the CDR3 reads TGCAGTGCTCTACAGGGGGTTGATCAGCCCCAGCATTTT.

Only a few counts were recorded for this clonotype. The CDR3 loop reads CSASRQGLSYEQYF. CDR3 sequence (DNA): TGCAGTGCTAGTCGACAGGGCCTCTCCTACGAGCAGTACTTC. The chain uses TRBV20-1 and TRBJ2-7; 7 bases agree with TRBD1. The CDR3 has 14 residues. CDR1 and CDR2 (germline): DFQATT, SNEGSKA (reference sequence). Unmatched junction bases numbered 5, after V lost 3 bases and J lost 0 bases.

This clonotype has a single count. The chain carries TRBV19 and TRBJ1-2, with 9 bases lining up with TRBD1. The J segment lost 8 bases and the V segment lost 1 base, leaving 8 bases of the junction unmatched. This CDR3 is 15 amino acids long. Germline V lookup: CDR1 LNHDA, CDR2 SQIVND (reference sequence). CDR3 protein: CASSIVGGQGYGYTF. The CDR3 DNA reads as TGTGCCAGTAGTATAGTAGGGGGACAGGGCTACGGCTACACCTTC. Complete variable domain (other parts from reference TRBV19 and TRBJ1-2): DGGITQSPKYLFRKEGQNVTLSCEQNLNHDAMYWYRQDPGQGLRLIYYSQIVNDFQKGDIAEGYSVSREKKESFPLTVTSAQKNPTAFYLCASSIVGGQGYGYTFGSGTRLTVV.

The J gene is TRBJ1-1, the V gene TRBV12-3 or TRBV12-4; 12 bases are shared with TRBD1. Germline trimming cut 4 bases from V and 1 base from J; bases unmatched to any gene: 7. The CDR3 runs 17 residues. The CDR3, as DNA: TGTGCCAGCAGTTCACCGGGACAGGGGGCGGGGAACACTGAAGCTTTCTTT. Translation gives CASSSPGQGAGNTEAFF.

This clonotype has only a few counts. The chain is built from TRBV7-2 and TRBJ2-5, with 7 positions matching TRBD2. The CDR3 spans 11 residues. The germline CDR1 and CDR2 sequences are SGHTA and FQGNSA. V dropped 11 bases and J dropped 4; count of bases not matched to a gene: 4. CDR3 in DNA: TGTGCCGAGGGAGGGCTAGAGACCCAGTACTTC. This gives the protein CAEGGLETQYF.

This chain links TRBV14 with TRBJ2-1, with TRBD2 matching 9 bases. V shed 0 bases, J shed 6 bases, and the junction held 9 bases outside the gene matches. Germline V gene lookup returns CDR1 SGHDN and CDR2 FVKESK. The CDR3 runs 17 residues. The CDR3, as DNA: TGTGCCAGCAGCCAAGATCTCGGGACTAGCTGGCGCAATGAGCAGTTCTTC. Translated, it gives CASSQDLGTSWRNEQFF.

The chain recombines TRBV29-1 with TRBJ2-3, with D maybe TRBD2 (5 bases). The germline V gene has CDR1 SQVTM and CDR2 ANQGSEA. Trimming removed 7 bases from V and 1 base from J, with 12 bases in between. CDR3 length equals 13 residues. CDR3 in amino acids: CSARLTGTDTQYF. The CDR3 coding sequence is TGCAGCGCCAGACTAACAGGCACAGATACGCAGTATTTT.

This clonotype has just a few counts. The chain links TRBV7-6 to TRBJ2-7, with 7 nucleotides matching TRBD2. CDR1 and CDR2 from the germline V gene are SGHVS and FNYEAQ. The J segment lost 7 bases and the V segment lost 0 bases, leaving 9 bases of the junction unmatched. This CDR3 has 15 amino acids. As DNA, the CDR3 is TGTGCCAGCAGCTTAGCGCAAGCGGGGTCAGGGGAGCAGTACTTC. It yields the protein CASSLAQAGSGEQYF.

This clonotype was seen ten or more times. The chain uses TRBV4-3 and TRBJ2-3; D may be TRBD2 (5 bases). Germline V gene lookup returns CDR1 LGHNA and CDR2 YSLEER. The CDR3 covers 15 residues. V lost 0 bases, J lost 4 bases, and 11 bases lay in between. The CDR3 is CASSQDYGDPDTQYF. In DNA, the CDR3 is TGCGCCAGCAGCCAAGACTACGGGGATCCAGATACGCAGTATTTT.